This is a list of T cell receptor beta chains from one sample in a study of neurological immune-mediated disorders. Via MiXCR, TCRdb re-called the 5' RACE reads, giving one row per CDR3 protein. The sample carries under 20,000 distinct CDR3 sequences, roughly 2.6% recorded once. The sample consisted of PBMCs. These receptors all come from a woman aged 18-29 years with multiple sclerosis. CDR3s include the opening cysteine and the closing phenylalanine or tryptophan. D genes are given only for firm matches. Each size is once, few, many or a size class.

v_call	clone_size	d_call	j_call	cdr3_nt	cdr3_aa
TRBV11-2	few	TRBD1	TRBJ1-1	TGTGCCAGCAGCAGACCGGGACAGGGGAACACTGAAGCTTTCTTT	CASSRPGQGNTEAFF
TRBV9	many	TRBD2	TRBJ2-1	TGTGCCAGCAGCGTAGGGAGCGGGGGGCAGTTCTTC	CASSVGSGGQFF
TRBV29-1	many	TRBD2	TRBJ2-1	TGCAGCGTCGGGACTAGATCCTACAATGAGCAGTTCTTC	CSVGTRSYNEQFF
TRBV20-1	many	-	TRBJ2-7	TGCAGTGCTAGCCGGACTCGCCACGAGCAGTACTTC	CSASRTRHEQYF
TRBV6-5	many	TRBD1	TRBJ1-4	TGTGCCAGCAGTTACTCTATCAGGGGGGCGGAAAAACTGTTTTTT	CASSYSIRGAEKLFF
TRBV5-1	many	-	TRBJ1-1	TGCGCCAGCAGCTCCTTGGGCACTGAAGCTTTCTTT	CASSSLGTEAFF
TRBV10-3	many	-	TRBJ2-7	TGTGCCATCAGTGTAGGGGTAGACTCCTACGAGCAGTACTTC	CAISVGVDSYEQYF
TRBV12-3/TRBV12-4	many	TRBD1	TRBJ1-2	TGTGCCAGCAGGCTACAGGGGGGCTATGGCTACACCTTC	CASRLQGGYGYTF
TRBV20-1	many	TRBD2	TRBJ2-3	TGCAGTGCTACCCAGCGGGGGAGGCCAGATACGCAGTATTTT	CSATQRGRPDTQYF
TRBV27	many	-	TRBJ2-5	TGTGCCAGCAGGACGACTAGGCAAGAGACCCAGTACTTC	CASRTTRQETQYF
TRBV12-3/TRBV12-4	many	-	TRBJ1-1	TGTGCCAGCAGTTTAGCGCTAAGTAGGGGGAACACTGAAGCTTTCTTT	CASSLALSRGNTEAFF
TRBV12-3/TRBV12-4	many	-	TRBJ2-7	TGTGCCAGCAGTTTTCAAGGGGGGTATTACGAGCAGTACTTC	CASSFQGGYYEQYF
TRBV11-2	many	-	TRBJ1-4	TGTGCCAGCAGCTTAAGCAACAGCCGTAATGAAAAACTGTTTTTT	CASSLSNSRNEKLFF
TRBV12-3/TRBV12-4	many	-	TRBJ2-5	TGTGCCAGCACCAGAACAGGGCCCCAAGAGACCCAGTACTTC	CASTRTGPQETQYF
TRBV3-1	medium-sized	-	TRBJ2-2	TGTGCCAGCAGCCAATCCGACAGGACTCCCGGGGAGCTGTTTTTT	CASSQSDRTPGELFF
TRBV12-3/TRBV12-4	many	TRBD1	TRBJ1-2	TGTGCCAGCAGTTTCCGACAGGGAAACTATGGCTACACCTTC	CASSFRQGNYGYTF
TRBV11-2	many	-	TRBJ2-2	TGTGCCAGCAGCATTAAAGGACTTCCGAATCTAAACACCGGGGAGCTGTTTTTT	CASSIKGLPNLNTGELFF
TRBV11-2	many	-	TRBJ1-6	TGTGCCAGCAGCCGGGACTATAATTCACCCCTCCACTTT	CASSRDYNSPLHF
TRBV5-1	few	-	TRBJ1-1	TGCGCCAGCAGATCAGGGATCGAAGCTTTCTTT	CASRSGIEAFF
TRBV12-3/TRBV12-4	many	-	TRBJ2-2	TGTGCCAGCAGTTCGAAAGGGACAAGTACGGCCACCGGGGAGCTGTTTTTT	CASSSKGTSTATGELFF
TRBV6-5	medium-sized	TRBD1	TRBJ1-4	TGTGCCAGCAGACGCTCAAGGACAGGAGGAGAAAAACTGTTTTTT	CASRRSRTGGEKLFF
TRBV9	many	TRBD2	TRBJ2-1	TGTGCCAGCAGCGTAGGGGCTAGCGGGAGCAATGAGCAGTTCTTC	CASSVGASGSNEQFF
TRBV6-6	many	-	TRBJ1-1	TGTGCCAGCAGCCCCAGGCAGATCCAAGCTTTCTTT	CASSPRQIQAFF